This TCR beta chain was identified in a study of blood T cell repertoires in COVID-19. Study summary: Samples of COVID-19 (acute and convalescent) were obtained from the United States, Italy and Spain. In each case, the material was cDNA or gDNA derived from T cells, B-cell-depleted T cells, or PBMCs.

Repertoires were generated with immunoSEQ multiplex PCR, while TCRdb's copy carries only in-frame clones and drops some. In the table there are 150,000 to 170,000 clones, over 60% of which are singletons. This clone was observed a handful of times. The CDR3 totals 16 residues. The germline gives CDR1 LNHNV, CDR2 YYDKDF (reference sequence). With 1 base removed from V and 1 base from J, the gap between germline ends came to 13 bases. This clonotype originated in a man of 80 years or more with acute or convalescent COVID-19. The V and J genes are TRBV15 and TRBJ1-1; D is perhaps TRBD1 (6 bases). Sequenced: peripheral blood. CDR3 sequence (DNA): TGTGCCACCAGCAGAGTTCAGGGGTCGGCGAACACTGAAGCTTTCTTT. Encoded protein: CATSRVQGSANTEAFF.